Sequencing of this TCR beta chain was carried out in a study of regulatory T cells in long-lasting Graves disease. General observations from the study: Reduced TCR diversity was observed in persistent Graves' patients versus newly diagnosed patients.

Investigators prepared the TCR beta libraries by applying iRepertoire HTBI primers and Arm-PCR of CDR3 regions. TCRdb ran MiXCR on the multiplex PCR reads and lists one entry per CDR3 protein. The data show approximately 400,000 distinct CDR3 sequences, around 15% seen once. The table lists this clonotype with a count of one. What it binds is unknown. Described time point: newly diagnosed GD, antithyroid drugs for less than 3 months. PBMC RNA served as the TCR library source. CDR3 size: 16 residues. Trimming cost V 4 bases and J 3 bases; bases outside gene matches: 11. The germline CDR1 and CDR2 sequences are SGHKS and YYEKEE (reference sequence).

The sample in question was peripheral blood mononuclear cells (PBMCs), obtained at new diagnosis, from a patient treated with antithyroid drugs. The rearrangement links TRBV5-5 to TRBJ1-2; 8 bases match TRBD1. The sequence was obtained from a female donor with Graves disease. CDR3 in DNA: TGTGCCAGCAGCGCTCAAGCAGGGGGCGCGGACTATGGCTACACCTTC. Translating it yields CASSAQAGGADYGYTF.